This is a list of T cell receptor beta chains from one sample in a study of human T cells and chemical hapten exposure. A single record per CDR3 protein comes from TCRdb applying MiXCR to the RACE reads. The sample carries 62,000 or so distinct CDR3 sequences, approximately 11% recorded once. The source was whole blood, collected in connection with sensitization to the hapten diphenylcyclopropenone (DPC). The receptor set was obtained from a woman in her 50s with alopecia areata. Some clones in this sample may be carry-over from other donors' samples. Each CDR3 is given with its conserved first and last residue. D genes are given only for firm matches. The listing skips clone size in some rows; elsewhere it reads once, few, many or a size class.

J gene: TRBJ2-7; D gene: TRBD2; clone size: few; V gene: TRBV28; CDR3 DNA: TGTGCCAGCAGTTGGGGACTAGCGGGAGGATCCTACGAGCAGTACTTC; CDR3 protein: CASSWGLAGGSYEQYF
J gene: TRBJ2-1; D gene: TRBD1; clone size: few; V gene: TRBV11-3; CDR3 DNA: TGTGCCAGCAGTCCTACAGGGACAGCCTACAATGAGCAGTTCTTC; CDR3 protein: CASSPTGTAYNEQFF
J gene: TRBJ2-1; D gene: TRBD2; clone size: many; V gene: TRBV20-1; CDR3 DNA: TGCAGTGCTAGAGATATGGCGACTAGCGGGAGGGTTCGGTACAATGAGCAGTTCTTC; CDR3 protein: CSARDMATSGRVRYNEQFF
J gene: TRBJ1-1; D gene: .; clone size: .; V gene: TRBV3-1; CDR3 DNA: TGTGCCAGCAGCCAAGATATGTGGGGGCGAGATGAAGCTTTCTTT; CDR3 protein: CASSQDMWGRDEAFF
J gene: TRBJ2-7; D gene: TRBD2; clone size: many; V gene: TRBV7-8; CDR3 DNA: TGTGCCAGCAGCTTCAGTAGCGGGCCCTCCTACGAGCAGTACTTC; CDR3 protein: CASSFSSGPSYEQYF
J gene: TRBJ2-1; D gene: .; clone size: few; V gene: TRBV7-2; CDR3 DNA: TGTGCCAGCAGCCCAAGACAGAATGAGCAGTTCTTC; CDR3 protein: CASSPRQNEQFF
J gene: TRBJ2-7; D gene: .; clone size: many; V gene: TRBV3-1; CDR3 DNA: TGTGCCAGCAGCCAAAAGGTTCTGTCCTCCTACGAGCAGTACTTC; CDR3 protein: CASSQKVLSSYEQYF
J gene: TRBJ1-3; D gene: .; clone size: .; V gene: TRBV6-6; CDR3 DNA: TGTGCCAGCAGTTACGGGGCGGCCGGTACTAGAAACACCATATATTTT; CDR3 protein: CASSYGAAGTRNTIYF
J gene: TRBJ2-3; D gene: TRBD1; clone size: .; V gene: TRBV18; CDR3 DNA: TGTGCCAGCTCTTCCGGACAGGGGAGCACAGATACGCAGTATTTT; CDR3 protein: CASSSGQGSTDTQYF
J gene: TRBJ2-1; D gene: .; clone size: few; V gene: TRBV2; CDR3 DNA: TGTGCCAGCAGCGTCGGGAGACTCAATAATGAGCAGTTCTTC; CDR3 protein: CASSVGRLNNEQFF
J gene: TRBJ2-3; D gene: TRBD1; clone size: many; V gene: TRBV11-2; CDR3 DNA: TGTGCCAGCAGCGCCTGGGACAGGCTCACAGATACGCAGTATTTT; CDR3 protein: CASSAWDRLTDTQYF
J gene: TRBJ2-7; D gene: .; clone size: many; V gene: TRBV20-1; CDR3 DNA: TGCAGTGCTAGAGATCCAGGGTCAATTTCCTACGAGCAGTACTTC; CDR3 protein: CSARDPGSISYEQYF
J gene: TRBJ2-2; D gene: .; clone size: many; V gene: TRBV6-5; CDR3 DNA: TGTGCCAGCAGTTACTCGAATAAAGCCAGGGCAAGGAACACCGGGGAGCTGTTTTTT; CDR3 protein: CASSYSNKARARNTGELFF
J gene: TRBJ1-3; D gene: .; clone size: .; V gene: TRBV7-6; CDR3 DNA: TGTGCCAGCAGCTTCTTCGGGAGGAACTCTGGAAACACCATATATTTT; CDR3 protein: CASSFFGRNSGNTIYF
J gene: TRBJ2-3; D gene: .; clone size: .; V gene: TRBV14; CDR3 DNA: TGTGCCAGCAGCCCGCGGCGGACCACAGATACGCAGTATTTT; CDR3 protein: CASSPRRTTDTQYF
J gene: TRBJ2-6; D gene: TRBD1; clone size: many; V gene: TRBV27; CDR3 DNA: TGTGCCAGCAGTAAAGGGACAGCCCAACCTGGGGCCAACGTCCTGACTTTC; CDR3 protein: CASSKGTAQPGANVLTF
J gene: TRBJ1-5; D gene: .; clone size: few; V gene: TRBV3-1; CDR3 DNA: TGTGCCAGCAGCCAGACGGAGGGGGCCCAGCATTTT; CDR3 protein: CASSQTEGAQHF
J gene: TRBJ1-5; D gene: TRBD1; clone size: many; V gene: TRBV27; CDR3 DNA: TGTGCCAGCAGTTTATATGACCCCTCGACAGGGAGAGGACGCAATCAGCCCCAGCATTTT; CDR3 protein: CASSLYDPSTGRGRNQPQHF
J gene: TRBJ2-5; D gene: TRBD2; clone size: few; V gene: TRBV28; CDR3 DNA: TGTGCCAGCACCCCTCGTCCCCGGGAGGCAAAGACCCAGTACTTC; CDR3 protein: CASTPRPREAKTQYF
J gene: TRBJ1-5; D gene: TRBD1; clone size: few; V gene: TRBV10-3; CDR3 DNA: TGTGCCATCAGTCCCGGACAGGGAAAAAGTCGCAATCAGCCCCAGCATTTT; CDR3 protein: CAISPGQGKSRNQPQHF
J gene: TRBJ2-4; D gene: TRBD2; clone size: .; V gene: TRBV28; CDR3 DNA: TGTGCCAGCAGCCCTACTAGCGGGAGTGAGTTGGGCATTCAGTACTTC; CDR3 protein: CASSPTSGSELGIQYF
J gene: TRBJ1-6; D gene: .; clone size: .; V gene: TRBV28; CDR3 DNA: TGTGCCAGCATCCCCGAGGGGGTCCCCTATAATTCACCCCTCCACTTT; CDR3 protein: CASIPEGVPYNSPLHF
J gene: TRBJ2-5; D gene: .; clone size: many; V gene: TRBV27; CDR3 DNA: TGTGCCAGCGCCTCCCTGGGGGGCGCAGGGTTCAGAGAGACCCAGTACTTC; CDR3 protein: CASASLGGAGFRETQYF
J gene: TRBJ2-5; D gene: .; clone size: .; V gene: TRBV7-2; CDR3 DNA: TGTGCCAGCAGCTTAGTTCAGGGGACCCAGTACTTC; CDR3 protein: CASSLVQGTQYF
J gene: TRBJ2-1; D gene: .; clone size: few; V gene: TRBV6-4; CDR3 DNA: TGTGCCAGCAGTAGCGGACCGCTAACCTACAATGAGCAGTTCTTC; CDR3 protein: CASSSGPLTYNEQFF
J gene: TRBJ1-2; D gene: .; clone size: .; V gene: TRBV7-2; CDR3 DNA: TGTGCCAGCAGCTTAAACCCGTCCGGGAACTATGGCTACACCTTC; CDR3 protein: CASSLNPSGNYGYTF
J gene: TRBJ2-5; D gene: .; clone size: .; V gene: TRBV28; CDR3 DNA: TGTGCCATCCGGCGGGCAGCTCAAGAGACCCAGTACTTC; CDR3 protein: CAIRRAAQETQYF
J gene: TRBJ2-6; D gene: .; clone size: many; V gene: TRBV12-3/TRBV12-4; CDR3 DNA: TGTGCCAGCAGGGACTGGGGTAATCTGCCTGGGGCCAACGTCCTGACTTTC; CDR3 protein: CASRDWGNLPGANVLTF
J gene: TRBJ2-6; D gene: .; clone size: many; V gene: TRBV4-3; CDR3 DNA: TGCGCCAGCAGCCAAGATCCAGGCGGGTCGGGGGCCAACGTCCTGACTTTC; CDR3 protein: CASSQDPGGSGANVLTF
J gene: TRBJ2-7; D gene: .; clone size: many; V gene: TRBV29-1; CDR3 DNA: TGCAGCGCCGCAAGGCGGGACGGGTACGAGCAGTACTTC; CDR3 protein: CSAARRDGYEQYF
J gene: TRBJ2-7; D gene: .; clone size: few; V gene: TRBV10-2; CDR3 DNA: TGCGCCAGCAGTGTGCACCGGAACGAGCAGTACTTC; CDR3 protein: CASSVHRNEQYF
J gene: TRBJ2-7; D gene: TRBD1; clone size: .; V gene: TRBV27; CDR3 DNA: TGTGCCAGCAGTTCCACCGGGACAGGGTTTAACGAGCAGTACTTC; CDR3 protein: CASSSTGTGFNEQYF
J gene: TRBJ1-6; D gene: .; clone size: many; V gene: TRBV5-1; CDR3 DNA: TGCGCCAGCAGCTTGGCGAGAGAATATAATTCACCCCTCCACTTT; CDR3 protein: CASSLAREYNSPLHF
J gene: TRBJ2-1; D gene: TRBD2; clone size: many; V gene: TRBV3-1; CDR3 DNA: TGTGCCAGCAGCCTCGGACTAGCGGGAGGGGTACGGGAGCAGTTCTTC; CDR3 protein: CASSLGLAGGVREQFF
J gene: TRBJ2-7; D gene: TRBD1; clone size: many; V gene: TRBV29-1; CDR3 DNA: TGCAGCGTCTCCGGGACAGGGGTATTCTACGAGCAGTACTTC; CDR3 protein: CSVSGTGVFYEQYF
J gene: TRBJ2-3; D gene: TRBD2; clone size: .; V gene: TRBV7-2; CDR3 DNA: TGTGCCAGCAGCTTACAGGCGGGAGTGGCAGATACGCAGTATTTT; CDR3 protein: CASSLQAGVADTQYF
J gene: TRBJ1-1; D gene: .; clone size: many; V gene: TRBV6-1; CDR3 DNA: TGTGCCAGCAGGACGGGTATGGCTTTCTTT; CDR3 protein: CASRTGMAFF
J gene: TRBJ1-4; D gene: .; clone size: many; V gene: TRBV7-9; CDR3 DNA: TGTGCCAGCAGCCTAAGACACCATGCAACTAATGAAAAACTGTTTTTT; CDR3 protein: CASSLRHHATNEKLFF
J gene: TRBJ1-2; D gene: .; clone size: .; V gene: TRBV5-1; CDR3 DNA: TGCGCCAGCAGCTTGGAGGGGACTAGGGGCTACACCTTC; CDR3 protein: CASSLEGTRGYTF
J gene: TRBJ1-6; D gene: .; clone size: many; V gene: TRBV2; CDR3 DNA: TGTGCCAGCAGTGGGAAAAATAATTCACCCCTCCACTTT; CDR3 protein: CASSGKNNSPLHF
J gene: TRBJ2-5; D gene: TRBD2; clone size: .; V gene: TRBV6-2/TRBV6-3; CDR3 DNA: TGTGCCAGCAGTTACCATCCGACTAGCGGGATTCAAGAGACCCAGTACTTC; CDR3 protein: CASSYHPTSGIQETQYF
J gene: TRBJ1-6; D gene: .; clone size: .; V gene: TRBV6-2/TRBV6-3; CDR3 DNA: TGTGCCAGCAGCCACAGGAGCTCCTATAATTCACCCCTCCACTTT; CDR3 protein: CASSHRSSYNSPLHF
J gene: TRBJ1-1; D gene: .; clone size: many; V gene: TRBV6-5; CDR3 DNA: TGTGCCAGCAGTTACTCTCCAGAAAGCACTGAAGCTTTCTTT; CDR3 protein: CASSYSPESTEAFF
J gene: TRBJ1-1; D gene: .; clone size: few; V gene: TRBV7-3; CDR3 DNA: TGTGCCAGCAGCTTTGTGTCGGGGACTGAAGCTTTCTTT; CDR3 protein: CASSFVSGTEAFF
J gene: TRBJ1-5; D gene: TRBD1; clone size: .; V gene: TRBV20-1; CDR3 DNA: TGCAGTGCTAGCCAACAGGGGAGTAGTAGCAATCAGCCCCAGCATTTT; CDR3 protein: CSASQQGSSSNQPQHF
J gene: TRBJ2-2; D gene: .; clone size: many; V gene: TRBV20-1; CDR3 DNA: TGCAGTGCTAGACCACCCTACGTGATCGGGGAGCTGTTTTTT; CDR3 protein: CSARPPYVIGELFF
J gene: TRBJ2-1; D gene: TRBD2; clone size: few; V gene: TRBV20-1; CDR3 DNA: TGCAGTGCCCAACCTAGCGGGAGGGCCTTAAAAGGCAATGAGCAGTTCTTC; CDR3 protein: CSAQPSGRALKGNEQFF
J gene: TRBJ2-3; D gene: TRBD2; clone size: many; V gene: TRBV4-2; CDR3 DNA: TGTGCCAGCAGCCGAGGACTAGCGGGAGTTGATACGCAGTATTTT; CDR3 protein: CASSRGLAGVDTQYF
J gene: TRBJ2-1; D gene: TRBD2; clone size: many; V gene: TRBV28; CDR3 DNA: TGTGCCAGCAGTCTCAGCGGGAGGGTCTACAATGAGCAGTTCTTC; CDR3 protein: CASSLSGRVYNEQFF
J gene: TRBJ1-3; D gene: TRBD1; clone size: .; V gene: TRBV28; CDR3 DNA: TGTGCCAGCAGTTTGGGACAGCCCTCTGGAAACACCATATATTTT; CDR3 protein: CASSLGQPSGNTIYF
J gene: TRBJ2-7; D gene: .; clone size: .; V gene: TRBV12-3/TRBV12-4; CDR3 DNA: TGTGCCAGCATCCCCTCGCGGGCCTCCTACGAGCAGTACTTC; CDR3 protein: CASIPSRASYEQYF
J gene: TRBJ2-5; D gene: .; clone size: many; V gene: TRBV10-2; CDR3 DNA: TGCGCCAGCAGGGCGCCCCCGACGGAGACCCAGTACTTC; CDR3 protein: CASRAPPTETQYF
J gene: TRBJ2-3; D gene: .; clone size: .; V gene: TRBV7-8; CDR3 DNA: TGTGCCAGCAGCTCATATGTCCCGGAGAAAGGGGATACGCAGTATTTT; CDR3 protein: CASSSYVPEKGDTQYF
J gene: TRBJ2-5; D gene: TRBD2; clone size: many; V gene: TRBV3-1; CDR3 DNA: TGTGCCAGCAGGAGCCGCGGCGTCACTAGCGCCCAAGAGACCCAGTACTTC; CDR3 protein: CASRSRGVTSAQETQYF
J gene: TRBJ2-1; D gene: .; clone size: few; V gene: TRBV3-1; CDR3 DNA: TGTGCCAGCAGCCACGGGTATCATAATGAGCAGTTCTTC; CDR3 protein: CASSHGYHNEQFF